These 14 T cell receptor beta chains share one sample of origin, sequenced in a study of PD-L1 blockade in urothelial cancer. Measured with immunoSEQ multiplex PCR; TCRdb has only the in-frame clones, and not every one. The repertoire includes about 91,000 clones, roughly 85% of them detected once, and roughly 8% sits in the top ten. The time point here: peripheral blood 6 weeks after treatment start. The sample here was PBMCs, taken around atezolizumab (anti-PD-L1) treatment. These receptors came from a man aged 65-85 years with urothelial cancer.

The rearrangement links TRBV5-1 to TRBJ2-1; D ambiguous. The CDR3 has 15 residues. Trimming took off 1 base at V and 2 bases at J, with 10 bases between the two ends. CDR1 and CDR2 (germline): SGHRS, YFSETQ. As DNA, the CDR3 is TGCGCCAGCAGCTTGACCGGTAACCCCTACAATGAGCAGTTCTTC. Translated, it gives CASSLTGNPYNEQFF.

The chain links TRBV11-3 to TRBJ1-3; 7 nucleotides match TRBD1. Germline V gene sequence: CDR1 SGHNT, CDR2 YENEEA. The CDR3 is 15 amino acids. The trim removed 2 bases at V and 2 bases at J, leaving 3 bases unmatched. CDR3 sequence: CASSLFTGAGNTIYF. The CDR3 DNA reads as TGTGCCAGCAGCTTATTTACAGGGGCTGGAAACACCATATATTTT.

The chain couples TRBV7-3 to TRBJ2-2; 10 positions match TRBD2. Trimming removed 3 bases from V and 7 bases from J; junction bases left unmatched: 5. Germline V CDR1 and CDR2: SGHTA, FQGTGA. This CDR3 has 15 amino acids. In nucleotides, the CDR3 is TGTGCCAGCAGCTTGAAGCGGGGGGGCGACGGGGAGCTGTTTTTT. The encoded protein is CASSLKRGGDGELFF.

The CDR3 here is CASSQLQDYYEQYF. DNA of the CDR3: TGCGCCAGCAGCCAATTGCAGGATTACTACGAGCAGTACTTC. The chain couples TRBV4-1 to TRBJ2-7; D is uncertain. V was trimmed by 2 bases and J by 3 bases, leaving 11 bases between them. The CDR3 spans 14 residues. Germline V gene sequence: CDR1 MGHRA, CDR2 YSYEKL.

The chain couples TRBV19 to TRBJ2-1; TRBD2 matches 14 bases. The CDR3 consists of 18 residues. Per the germline V gene, CDR1 is LNHDA and CDR2 is SQIVND (reference sequence). With 10 bases clipped from V and 0 bases from J, the junction kept 11 bases outside the gene matches. CDR3 nucleotide sequence: TGTGCCACCTTTCCGGGACTAGCGGGAGAGCACTCCTACAATGAGCAGTTCTTC. Translated: CATFPGLAGEHSYNEQFF.

The rearrangement joins TRBV4-3 to TRBJ2-7; 13 bases are shared with TRBD2. Germline V lookup: CDR1 LGHNA, CDR2 YSLEER. With 3 bases clipped from V and 2 bases from J, the junction kept 1 base outside the gene matches. CDR3 length: 15 amino acids. For the CDR3, the DNA is TGCGCCAGCAGCCAGGGACTAGCGGGAACCTACGAGCAGTACTTC. This sequence encodes CASSQGLAGTYEQYF.

The V call is TRBV11-3, the J call TRBJ1-3; TRBD1 aligns across 7 bases. CDR1 is SGHNT and CDR2 is YENEEA in the germline V gene. There are 13 residues in the CDR3. V was clipped by 5 bases and J by 3 bases; unmatched bases: 1. The CDR3 here is CASSTGVGNTIYF. The CDR3 nucleotides are TGTGCCAGCAGCACAGGGGTTGGAAACACCATATATTTT.

The rearrangement links TRBV19 to TRBJ1-2; no clear D. The germline V and J ends were trimmed by 3 bases and 4 bases, with 9 bases remaining between them. This CDR3 is 13 amino acids long. Looked up from germline, CDR1 is LNHDA and CDR2 is SQIVND (reference sequence). CDR3 sequence (DNA): TGTGCCAGTAGTATGTCGCACATCTATGGCTACACCTTC. Its protein is CASSMSHIYGYTF.

The chain employs TRBV29-1 and TRBJ1-2; TRBD1 is a possible D gene (5 bases). Between the trimmed V and J ends, which lost 3 bases and 7 bases, there was a span of 18 bases. This CDR3 comprises 14 residues. The V gene's germline CDR1 is SQVTM and CDR2 ANQGSEA. The CDR3 DNA reads TGCAGCGTTGATATACTTGGGGGGATAGGTGGCTACACCTTC. It translates to CSVDILGGIGGYTF.

Notes on this clone: The DNA is left out, because the CDR3 cannot be placed on it with certainty; the CDR3 is given as TCRdb lists it. The chain carries TRBV7-2 and TRBJ1-1. Including both end residues, the CDR3 is 16 amino acids long. The germline CDR1 and CDR2 sequences are SGHTA and FQGNSA. The CDR3 region is CASSFLWGGGDTEAFF.

The chain joins TRBV6-1 to TRBJ1-2; D is undetermined. The CDR3 is 13 amino acids. Germline CDR1 is MNHNS and CDR2 is SASEGT. V was shortened by 2 bases and J by 6 bases, with 10 bases between the two germline ends. The CDR3 spells CASSESYSHGYTF. CDR3 DNA: TGTGCCAGCAGTGAATCGTACTCTCATGGCTACACCTTC.

This chain uses TRBV7-9 with TRBJ2-2, with 13 bases aligning to TRBD2. The CDR3 consists of 16 residues. Germline CDR1 is SEHNR and CDR2 is FQNEAQ (reference sequence). The V and J ends lost 5 bases and 15 bases, in that order; junction bases with no gene match: 15. The CDR3 spells CASSGGLAGDRGIMFF. The CDR3 DNA reads as TGTGCCAGCAGCGGCGGACTAGCGGGAGATAGGGGTATAATGTTTTTT.

The chain couples TRBV11-2 to TRBJ1-2, with D uncertain. Germline CDR1 SGHAT, CDR2 FQNNGV. This CDR3 region has 17 residues. Trimming removed 7 bases at V and 2 bases at J, with 23 bases between. The CDR3 sequence is CASTPVNPRQRNYGYTF. CDR3 nucleotides: TGTGCCAGCACCCCCGTGAACCCGAGGCAGCGGAACTATGGCTACACCTTC.

The rearrangement links TRBV4-2 to TRBJ1-1, with D maybe TRBD1 (5 bases). Per the germline V gene, CDR1 is LGHNA and CDR2 is YNFKEQ. V lost 1 base and J lost 9, with 15 bases in between. CDR3 length: 14 residues. CDR3 loop: CASSQGGGRSKAFF. CDR3 coding DNA: TGTGCCAGCAGCCAAGGGGGGGGTCGAAGTAAAGCTTTCTTT.